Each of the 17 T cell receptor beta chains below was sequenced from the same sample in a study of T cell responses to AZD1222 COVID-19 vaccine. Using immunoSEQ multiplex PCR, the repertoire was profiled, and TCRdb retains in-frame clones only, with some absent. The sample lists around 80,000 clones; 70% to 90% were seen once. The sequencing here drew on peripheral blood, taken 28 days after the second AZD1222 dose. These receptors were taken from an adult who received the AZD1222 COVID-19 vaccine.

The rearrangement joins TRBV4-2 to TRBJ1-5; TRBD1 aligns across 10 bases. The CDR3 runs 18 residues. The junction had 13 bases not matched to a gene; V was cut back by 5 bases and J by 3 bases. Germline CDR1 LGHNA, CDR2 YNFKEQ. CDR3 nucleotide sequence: TGTGCCAGCAGCGGAGAGACAGGGGGCGATTTTTACAATCAGCCCCAGCATTTT. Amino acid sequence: CASSGETGGDFYNQPQHF.

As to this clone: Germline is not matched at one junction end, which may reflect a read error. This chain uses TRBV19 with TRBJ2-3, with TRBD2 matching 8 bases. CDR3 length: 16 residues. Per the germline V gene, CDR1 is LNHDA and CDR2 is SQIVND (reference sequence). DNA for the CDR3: TGTGCCTGTAGTTTAGACGGGGGGGCCGGCACAGATACGCAGTATTTT. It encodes CACSLDGGAGTDTQYF.

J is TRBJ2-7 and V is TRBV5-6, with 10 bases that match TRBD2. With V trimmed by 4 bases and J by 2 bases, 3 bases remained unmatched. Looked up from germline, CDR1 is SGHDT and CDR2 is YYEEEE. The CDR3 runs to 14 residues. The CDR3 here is CASSEAGGAYEQYF. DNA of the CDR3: TGTGCCAGCAGCGAAGCGGGGGGGGCCTACGAGCAGTACTTC. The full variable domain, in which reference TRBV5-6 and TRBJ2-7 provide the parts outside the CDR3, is DAGVTQSPTHLIKTRGQQVTLRCSPKSGHDTVSWYQQALGQGPQFIFQYYEEEERQRGNFPDRFSGHQFPNYSSELNVNALLLGDSALYLCASSEAGGAYEQYFGPGTRLTVT.

The CDR3 nucleotides are TGTGCCAGCAGCTTAGCGCGGGGGGCAGAGACTGAAGCTTTCTTT. Its protein is CASSLARGAETEAFF. The V gene is TRBV7-9, the J gene TRBJ1-1, with TRBD1 as a possible D gene (6 bases). V shed 0 bases and J shed 5 bases, with 13 bases lying between them. CDR1 and CDR2 (germline): SEHNR, FQNEAQ (reference sequence). The CDR3 is 15 amino acids.

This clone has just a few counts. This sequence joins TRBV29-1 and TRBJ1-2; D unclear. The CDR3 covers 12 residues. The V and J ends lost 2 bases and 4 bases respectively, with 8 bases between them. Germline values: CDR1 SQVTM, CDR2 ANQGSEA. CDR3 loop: CSVEKVFYGYTF. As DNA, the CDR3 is TGCAGCGTTGAAAAGGTTTTCTATGGCTACACCTTC.

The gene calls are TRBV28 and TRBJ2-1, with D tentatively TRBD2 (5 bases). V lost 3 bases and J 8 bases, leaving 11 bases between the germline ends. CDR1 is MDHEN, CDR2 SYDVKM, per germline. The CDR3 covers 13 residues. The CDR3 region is CASSFGERYEQFF. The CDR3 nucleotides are TGTGCCAGCAGTTTTGGGGAGCGCTATGAGCAGTTCTTC.

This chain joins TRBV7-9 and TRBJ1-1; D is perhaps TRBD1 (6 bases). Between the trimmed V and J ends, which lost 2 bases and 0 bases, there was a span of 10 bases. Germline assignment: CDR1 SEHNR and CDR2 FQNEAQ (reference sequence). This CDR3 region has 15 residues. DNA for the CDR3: TGTGCCAGCAGCTTAAATACAGGGCTGAACACTGAAGCTTTCTTT. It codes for CASSLNTGLNTEAFF.

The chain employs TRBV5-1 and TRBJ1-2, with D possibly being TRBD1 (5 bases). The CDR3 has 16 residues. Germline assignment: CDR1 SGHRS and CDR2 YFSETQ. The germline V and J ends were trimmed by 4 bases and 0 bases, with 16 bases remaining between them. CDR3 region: CASSPMFGAANYGYTF. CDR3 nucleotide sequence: TGCGCCAGCAGCCCGATGTTTGGGGCCGCTAACTATGGCTACACCTTC.

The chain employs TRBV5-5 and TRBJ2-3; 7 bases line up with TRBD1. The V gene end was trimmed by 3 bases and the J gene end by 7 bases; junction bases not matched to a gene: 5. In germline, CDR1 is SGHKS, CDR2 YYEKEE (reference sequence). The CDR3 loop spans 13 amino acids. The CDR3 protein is CASSWEQGYTQYF. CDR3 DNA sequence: TGTGCCAGCAGCTGGGAACAGGGGTATACGCAGTATTTT. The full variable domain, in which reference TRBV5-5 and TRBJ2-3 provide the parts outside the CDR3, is DAGVTQSPTHLIKTRGQQVTLRCSPISGHKSVSWYQQVLGQGPQFIFQYYEKEERGRGNFPDRFSARQFPNYSSELNVNALLLGDSALYLCASSWEQGYTQYFGPGTRLTVL.

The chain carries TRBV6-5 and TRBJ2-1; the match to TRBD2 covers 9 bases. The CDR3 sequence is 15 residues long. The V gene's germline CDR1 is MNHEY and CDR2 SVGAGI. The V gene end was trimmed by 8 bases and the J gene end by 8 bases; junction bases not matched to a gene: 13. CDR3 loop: CASGMLAGAADEQFF. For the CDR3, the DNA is TGTGCCAGCGGAATGTTAGCGGGGGCGGCTGATGAGCAGTTCTTC.

CDR3 DNA: TGTGCCAGCTCACCGAGCGGAGGCTCCTACGAGCAGTACTTC. Its translation is CASSPSGGSYEQYF. V is TRBV18 and J is TRBJ2-7; maybe TRBD2 (5 bases). The CDR3 is 14 residues long. The germline V and J ends were trimmed by 3 bases and 0 bases, with 9 bases remaining between them. Looked up from germline, CDR1 is KGHSH and CDR2 is LQKENI.

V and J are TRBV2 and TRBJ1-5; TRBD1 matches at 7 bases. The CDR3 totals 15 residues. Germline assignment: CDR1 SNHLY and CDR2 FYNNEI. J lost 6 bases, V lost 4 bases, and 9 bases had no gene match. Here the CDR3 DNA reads TGTGCCAGCAGTGCTGGCAGGGGGTTTGGTCAGCCCCAGCATTTT. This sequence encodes CASSAGRGFGQPQHF.

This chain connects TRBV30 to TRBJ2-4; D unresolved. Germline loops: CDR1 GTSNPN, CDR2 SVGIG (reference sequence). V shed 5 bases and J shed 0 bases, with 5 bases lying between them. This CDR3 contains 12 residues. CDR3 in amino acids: CAWDLAKNIQYF. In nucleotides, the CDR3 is TGTGCCTGGGACTTAGCCAAAAACATTCAGTACTTC.

For the CDR3, the DNA is TGCGCCAGCAGCTTGGTGCAGGGGGGCTCCTACAATGAGCAGTTCTTC. It is translated as CASSLVQGGSYNEQFF. This chain uses TRBV5-1 with TRBJ2-1; tentative D call: TRBD1 (7 bases). The CDR3 runs to 16 residues. Between the trimmed V and J ends, which lost 0 bases and 0 bases, there was a span of 10 bases. CDR1 and CDR2 from the germline V gene are SGHRS and YFSETQ.

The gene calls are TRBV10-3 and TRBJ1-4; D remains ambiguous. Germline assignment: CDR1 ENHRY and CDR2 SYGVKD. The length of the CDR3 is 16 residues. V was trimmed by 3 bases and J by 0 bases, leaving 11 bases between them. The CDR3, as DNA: TGTGCCATCAGTGAAACTCCAATTGCAACTAATGAAAAACTGTTTTTT. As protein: CAISETPIATNEKLFF.

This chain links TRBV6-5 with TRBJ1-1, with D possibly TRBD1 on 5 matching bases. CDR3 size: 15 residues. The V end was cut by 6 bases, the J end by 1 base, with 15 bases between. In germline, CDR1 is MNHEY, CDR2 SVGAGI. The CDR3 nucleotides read TGTGCCAGCAGGGGGCTGACAACCAAGAACACTGAAGCTTTCTTT. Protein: CASRGLTTKNTEAFF.

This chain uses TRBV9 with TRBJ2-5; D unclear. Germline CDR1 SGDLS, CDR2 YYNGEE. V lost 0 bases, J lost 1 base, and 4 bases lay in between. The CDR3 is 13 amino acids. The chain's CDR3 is CASSVGGQETQYF. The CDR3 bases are TGTGCCAGCAGCGTAGGAGGCCAAGAGACCCAGTACTTC.